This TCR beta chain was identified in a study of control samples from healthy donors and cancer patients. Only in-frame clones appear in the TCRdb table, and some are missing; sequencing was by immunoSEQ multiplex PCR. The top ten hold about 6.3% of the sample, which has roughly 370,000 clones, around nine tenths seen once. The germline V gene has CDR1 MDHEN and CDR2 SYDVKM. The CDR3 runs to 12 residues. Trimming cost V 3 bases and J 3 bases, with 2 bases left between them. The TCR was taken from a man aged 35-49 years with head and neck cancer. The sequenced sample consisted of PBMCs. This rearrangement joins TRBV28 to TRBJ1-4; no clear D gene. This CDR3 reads CASSFANEKLFF. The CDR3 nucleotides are TGTGCCAGCAGTTTTGCTAATGAAAAACTGTTTTTT.